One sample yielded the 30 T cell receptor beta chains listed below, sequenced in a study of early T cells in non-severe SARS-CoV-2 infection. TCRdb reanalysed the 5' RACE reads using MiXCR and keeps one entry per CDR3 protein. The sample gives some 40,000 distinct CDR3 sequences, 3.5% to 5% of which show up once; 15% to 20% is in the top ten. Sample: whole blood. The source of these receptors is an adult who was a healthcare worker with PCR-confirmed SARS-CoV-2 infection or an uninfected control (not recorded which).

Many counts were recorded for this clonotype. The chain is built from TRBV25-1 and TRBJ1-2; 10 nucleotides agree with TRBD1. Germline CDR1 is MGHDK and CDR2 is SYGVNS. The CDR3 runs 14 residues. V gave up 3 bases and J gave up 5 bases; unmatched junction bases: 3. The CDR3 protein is CASSEVGQGYGYTF. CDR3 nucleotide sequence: TGTGCCAGCAGTGAGGTGGGACAGGGGTATGGCTACACCTTC.

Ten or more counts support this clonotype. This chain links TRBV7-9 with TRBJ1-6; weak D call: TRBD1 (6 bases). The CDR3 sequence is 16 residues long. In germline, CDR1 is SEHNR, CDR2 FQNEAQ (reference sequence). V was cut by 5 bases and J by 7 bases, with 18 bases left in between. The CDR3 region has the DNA TGTGCCAGCAGCGCCCCCGGTTTAGGGACAAATTCACCCCTCCACTTT. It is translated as CASSAPGLGTNSPLHF.

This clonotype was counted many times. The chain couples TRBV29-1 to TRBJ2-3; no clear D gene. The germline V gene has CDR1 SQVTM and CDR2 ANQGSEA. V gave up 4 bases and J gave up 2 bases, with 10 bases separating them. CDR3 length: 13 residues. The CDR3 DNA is TGCAGCGTTGGTGGCAGAAACACAGATACGCAGTATTTT. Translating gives CSVGGRNTDTQYF.

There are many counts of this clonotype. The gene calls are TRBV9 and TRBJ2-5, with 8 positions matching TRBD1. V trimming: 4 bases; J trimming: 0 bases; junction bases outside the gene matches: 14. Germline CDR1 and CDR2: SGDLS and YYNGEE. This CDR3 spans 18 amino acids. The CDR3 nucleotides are TGTGCCAGCAGCCCTAAACCAAGGGACAGGTCGTACCAAGAGACCCAGTACTTC. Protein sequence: CASSPKPRDRSYQETQYF.

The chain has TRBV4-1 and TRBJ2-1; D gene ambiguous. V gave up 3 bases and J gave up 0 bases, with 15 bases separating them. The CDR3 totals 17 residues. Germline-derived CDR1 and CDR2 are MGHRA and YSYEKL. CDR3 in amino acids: CASSHGLARSSYNEQFF. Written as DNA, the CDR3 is TGCGCCAGCAGCCATGGGCTTGCTAGGAGCTCCTACAATGAGCAGTTCTTC.

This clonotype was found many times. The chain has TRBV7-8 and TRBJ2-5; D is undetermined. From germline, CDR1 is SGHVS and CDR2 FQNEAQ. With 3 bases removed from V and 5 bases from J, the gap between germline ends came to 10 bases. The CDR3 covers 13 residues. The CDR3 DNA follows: TGTGCCAGCAGCTTCGGTCCCGAGGAGACCCAGTACTTC. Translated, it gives CASSFGPEETQYF. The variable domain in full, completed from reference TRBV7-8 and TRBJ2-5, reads GAGVSQSPRYKVAKRGQDVALRCDPISGHVSLFWYQQALGQGPEFLTYFQNEAQLDKSGLPSDRFFAERPEGSVSTLKIQRTQQEDSAVYLCASSFGPEETQYFGPGTRLLVL.

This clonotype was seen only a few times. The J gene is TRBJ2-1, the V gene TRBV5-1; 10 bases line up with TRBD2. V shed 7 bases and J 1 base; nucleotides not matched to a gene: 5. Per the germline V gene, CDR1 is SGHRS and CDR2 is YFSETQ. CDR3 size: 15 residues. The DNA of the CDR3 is TGCGCCAGCGGATCTAGCGGGGGTTCCTACAATGAGCAGTTCTTC. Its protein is CASGSSGGSYNEQFF.

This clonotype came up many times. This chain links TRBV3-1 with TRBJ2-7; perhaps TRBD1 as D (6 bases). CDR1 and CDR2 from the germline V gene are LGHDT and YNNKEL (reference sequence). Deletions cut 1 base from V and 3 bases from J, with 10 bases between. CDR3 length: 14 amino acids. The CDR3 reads CASSQGTASYEQYF. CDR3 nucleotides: TGTGCCAGCAGCCAAGGGACAGCGAGCTACGAGCAGTACTTC.

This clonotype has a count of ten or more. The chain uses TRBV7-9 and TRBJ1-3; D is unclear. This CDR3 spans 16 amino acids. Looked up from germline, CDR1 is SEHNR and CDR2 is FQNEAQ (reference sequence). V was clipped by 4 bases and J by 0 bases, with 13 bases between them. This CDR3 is CASSSGPITSGNTIYF. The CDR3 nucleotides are TGTGCCAGCAGCTCCGGGCCGATTACCTCTGGAAACACCATATATTTT.

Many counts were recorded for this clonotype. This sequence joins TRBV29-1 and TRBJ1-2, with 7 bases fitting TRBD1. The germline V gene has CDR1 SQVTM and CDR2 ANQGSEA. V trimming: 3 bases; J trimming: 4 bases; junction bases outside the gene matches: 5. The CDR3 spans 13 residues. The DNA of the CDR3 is TGCAGCGTTGACCTCGACAGGGCCTATGGCTACACCTTC. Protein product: CSVDLDRAYGYTF.

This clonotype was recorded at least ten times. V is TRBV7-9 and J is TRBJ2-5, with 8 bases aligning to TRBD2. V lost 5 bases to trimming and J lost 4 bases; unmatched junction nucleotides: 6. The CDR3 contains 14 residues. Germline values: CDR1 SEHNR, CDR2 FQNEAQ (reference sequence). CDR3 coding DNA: TGTGCCAGCAGCCCTCCAGCGGGGGCAGAGACCCAGTACTTC. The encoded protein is CASSPPAGAETQYF.

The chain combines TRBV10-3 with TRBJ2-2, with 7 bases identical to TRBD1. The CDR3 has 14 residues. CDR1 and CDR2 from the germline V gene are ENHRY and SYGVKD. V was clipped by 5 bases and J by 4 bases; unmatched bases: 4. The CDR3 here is CAISTGVGTGELFF. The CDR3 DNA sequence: TGTGCCATCAGTACAGGGGTGGGCACCGGGGAGCTGTTTTTT.

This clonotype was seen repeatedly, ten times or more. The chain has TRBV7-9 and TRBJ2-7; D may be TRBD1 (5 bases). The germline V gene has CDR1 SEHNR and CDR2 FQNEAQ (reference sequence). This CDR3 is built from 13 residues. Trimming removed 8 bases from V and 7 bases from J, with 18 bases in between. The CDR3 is CASVGQGLGEQYF. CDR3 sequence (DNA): TGTGCCAGCGTTGGGCAGGGTCTAGGAGAGCAGTACTTC.

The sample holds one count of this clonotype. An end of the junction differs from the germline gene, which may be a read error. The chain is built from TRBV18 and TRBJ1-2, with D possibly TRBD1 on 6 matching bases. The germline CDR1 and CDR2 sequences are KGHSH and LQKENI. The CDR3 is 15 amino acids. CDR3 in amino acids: CAGSPTGGSNYGYTF. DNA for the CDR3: TGTGCCGGCTCCCCCACGGGGGGCTCTAACTATGGCTACACCTTC.

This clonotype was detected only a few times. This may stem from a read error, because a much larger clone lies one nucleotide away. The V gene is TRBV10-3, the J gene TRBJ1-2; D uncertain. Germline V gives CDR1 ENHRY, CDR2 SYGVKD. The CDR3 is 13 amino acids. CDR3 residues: CVISEASVVGYTF. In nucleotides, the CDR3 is TGTGTCATCAGTGAGGCCAGTGTCGTTGGCTACACCTTC.

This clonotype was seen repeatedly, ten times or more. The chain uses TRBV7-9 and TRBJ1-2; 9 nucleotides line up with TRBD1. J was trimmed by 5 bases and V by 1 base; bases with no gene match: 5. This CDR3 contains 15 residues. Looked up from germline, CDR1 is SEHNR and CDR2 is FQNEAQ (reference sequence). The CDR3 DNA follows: TGTGCCAGCAGCTTAGACGCACAGGGGGCGTATGGCTACACCTTC. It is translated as CASSLDAQGAYGYTF.

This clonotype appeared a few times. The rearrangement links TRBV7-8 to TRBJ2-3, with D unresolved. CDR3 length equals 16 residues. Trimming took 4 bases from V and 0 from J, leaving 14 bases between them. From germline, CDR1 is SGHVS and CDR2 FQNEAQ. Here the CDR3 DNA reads TGTGCCAGCAGCTACCGTCCAGGTCTTAGCACAGATACGCAGTATTTT. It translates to CASSYRPGLSTDTQYF.

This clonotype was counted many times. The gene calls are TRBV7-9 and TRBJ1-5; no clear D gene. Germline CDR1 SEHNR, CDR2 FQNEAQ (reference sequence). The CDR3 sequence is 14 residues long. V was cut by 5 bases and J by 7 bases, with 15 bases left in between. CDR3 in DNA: TGTGCCAGCAGCAATGCAGTAGGGCGGCAGCCCCAGCATTTT. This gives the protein CASSNAVGRQPQHF.

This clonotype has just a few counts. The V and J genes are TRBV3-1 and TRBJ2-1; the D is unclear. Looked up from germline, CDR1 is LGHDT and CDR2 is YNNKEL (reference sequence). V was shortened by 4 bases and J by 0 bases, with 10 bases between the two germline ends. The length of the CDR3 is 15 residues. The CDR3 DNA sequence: TGTGCCAGCAGCCCATTGGAAAGCTCCTACAATGAGCAGTTCTTC. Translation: CASSPLESSYNEQFF.

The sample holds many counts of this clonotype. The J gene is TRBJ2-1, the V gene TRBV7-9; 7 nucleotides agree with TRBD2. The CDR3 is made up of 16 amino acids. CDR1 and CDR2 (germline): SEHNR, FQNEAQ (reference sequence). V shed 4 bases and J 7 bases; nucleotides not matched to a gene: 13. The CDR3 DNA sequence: TGTGCCAGCAGCTCGACGGGAGGCCCAAACTGGAATGAGCAGTTCTTC. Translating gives CASSSTGGPNWNEQFF.

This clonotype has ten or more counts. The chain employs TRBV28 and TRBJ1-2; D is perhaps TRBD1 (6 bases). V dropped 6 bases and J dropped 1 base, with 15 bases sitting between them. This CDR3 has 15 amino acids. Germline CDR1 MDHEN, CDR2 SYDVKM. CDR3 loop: CASSQGYNNNYGYTF. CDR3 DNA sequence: TGTGCCAGCAGCCAGGGGTACAATAATAACTATGGCTACACCTTC.

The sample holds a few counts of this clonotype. CDR3 in amino acids: CASSATSGDTDTQYF. The CDR3 coding sequence is TGTGCCAGCAGCGCGACTAGCGGGGACACAGATACGCAGTATTTT. The gene calls are TRBV9 and TRBJ2-3; 11 nucleotides match TRBD2. Germline values: CDR1 SGDLS, CDR2 YYNGEE. The CDR3 is 15 residues long. V trimming: 3 bases; J trimming: 2 bases; junction bases outside the gene matches: 2. Combining the CDR3 with reference TRBV9 and TRBJ2-3 gives the whole variable domain DSGVTQTPKHLITATGQRVTLRCSPRSGDLSVYWYQQSLDQGLQFLIQYYNGEERAKGNILERFSAQQFPDLHSELNLSSLELGDSALYFCASSATSGDTDTQYFGPGTRLTVL.

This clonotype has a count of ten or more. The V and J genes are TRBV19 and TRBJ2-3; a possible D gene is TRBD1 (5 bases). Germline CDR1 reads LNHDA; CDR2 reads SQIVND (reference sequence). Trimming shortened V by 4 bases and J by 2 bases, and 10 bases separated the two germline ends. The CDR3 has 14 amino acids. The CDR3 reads CASSTSTATDTQYF. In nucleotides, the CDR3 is TGTGCCAGTAGTACCTCGACAGCCACAGATACGCAGTATTTT.

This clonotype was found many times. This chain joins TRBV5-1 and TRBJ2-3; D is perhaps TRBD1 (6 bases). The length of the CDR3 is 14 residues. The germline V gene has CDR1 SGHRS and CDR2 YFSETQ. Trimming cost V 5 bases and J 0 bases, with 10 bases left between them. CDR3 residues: CASSFGQSTDTQYF. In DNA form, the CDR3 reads TGCGCCAGCAGTTTCGGACAGAGCACAGATACGCAGTATTTT.

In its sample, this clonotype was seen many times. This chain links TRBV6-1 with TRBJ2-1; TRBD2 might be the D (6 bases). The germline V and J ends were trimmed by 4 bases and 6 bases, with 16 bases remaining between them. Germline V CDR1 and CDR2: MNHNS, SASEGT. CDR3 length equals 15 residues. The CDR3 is CASSVWGGGGNEQFF. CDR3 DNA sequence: TGTGCCAGCAGTGTCTGGGGAGGTGGAGGCAATGAGCAGTTCTTC.

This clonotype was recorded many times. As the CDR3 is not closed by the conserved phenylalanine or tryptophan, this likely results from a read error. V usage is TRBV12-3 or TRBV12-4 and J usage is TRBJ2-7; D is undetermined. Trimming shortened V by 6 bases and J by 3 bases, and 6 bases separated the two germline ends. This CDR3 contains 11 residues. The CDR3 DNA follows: TGTGCCAGCAGCCCCAGCTACGAGCAGTACTTG. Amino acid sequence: CASSPSYEQYL.

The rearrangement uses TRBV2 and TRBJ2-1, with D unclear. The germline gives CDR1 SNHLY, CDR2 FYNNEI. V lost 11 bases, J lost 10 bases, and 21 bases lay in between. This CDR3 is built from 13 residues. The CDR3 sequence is CAGRLGSEDEQFF. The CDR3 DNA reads TGTGCCGGCCGACTTGGGTCCGAGGACGAGCAGTTCTTC.

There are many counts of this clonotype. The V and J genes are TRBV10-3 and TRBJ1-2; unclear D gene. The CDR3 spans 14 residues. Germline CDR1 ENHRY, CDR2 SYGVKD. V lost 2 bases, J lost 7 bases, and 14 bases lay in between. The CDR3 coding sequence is TGTGCCATCAGTGAGGACTCCATCAGCGGTGGCTACACCTTC. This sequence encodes CAISEDSISGGYTF.

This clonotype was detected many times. CDR3 amino acids: CAWGLEHEQFF. The CDR3 DNA is TGTGCCTGGGGACTCGAGCATGAGCAGTTCTTC. The chain employs TRBV30 and TRBJ2-1, with D perhaps TRBD2 (5 bases). Trimming stripped 5 bases from V and 8 bases from J, with 10 bases between. The germline CDR1 and CDR2 sequences are GTSNPN and SVGIG (reference sequence). The CDR3 runs 11 residues.

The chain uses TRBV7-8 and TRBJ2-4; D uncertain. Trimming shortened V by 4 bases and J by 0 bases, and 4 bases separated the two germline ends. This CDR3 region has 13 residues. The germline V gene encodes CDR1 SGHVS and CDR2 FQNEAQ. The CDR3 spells CASSSGAKNIQYF. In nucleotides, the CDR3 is TGTGCCAGCAGCTCAGGAGCCAAAAACATTCAGTACTTC. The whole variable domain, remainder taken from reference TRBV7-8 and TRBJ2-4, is GAGVSQSPRYKVAKRGQDVALRCDPISGHVSLFWYQQALGQGPEFLTYFQNEAQLDKSGLPSDRFFAERPEGSVSTLKIQRTQQEDSAVYLCASSSGAKNIQYFGAGTRLSVL.